These 32 T cell receptor beta chains share one sample of origin, sequenced in a study of blood T cells in healthy people across ages (dated by TCRdb to between 2014 and 2017). Receptors were amplified or captured by 5' RACE. The reads were generated on an Illumina HiSeq 2500. A second PCR of about 6 to 12 cycles was performed with a sample-barcoded 5' primer and a J-beta primer mix. TCRdb itself trimmed the public reads at Q25 with fastp, ran MiXCR and retained productive beta chains. Merged by CDR3 protein, the rows form single entries marked with the most common genes and DNA. For this sample the table gives about 640,000 distinct CDR3 sequences, of which about 54% were detected only once. Together, the top ten hold around 37% of the sample. Material: blood. Source of these receptors: a man between 60 and 70 years old in good health.

This clonotype was counted a few times. The V gene is TRBV20-1, the J gene TRBJ2-1, with 9 positions matching TRBD1. Looked up from germline, CDR1 is DFQATT and CDR2 is SNEGSKA (reference sequence). The CDR3 runs 13 residues. V trimming: 6 bases; J trimming: 5 bases; junction bases outside the gene matches: 5. CDR3 sequence: CSAEDRGNNEQFF. The CDR3 DNA reads TGCAGTGCAGAGGACAGGGGTAACAATGAGCAGTTCTTC.

V usage is TRBV20-1 and J usage is TRBJ2-4, with 10 positions matching TRBD1. The CDR3 covers 19 residues. V trimming: 0 bases; J trimming: 1 base; junction bases outside the gene matches: 12. Germline V gene data show CDR1 as DFQATT and CDR2 as SNEGSKA (reference sequence). The CDR3 sequence is CSARDNPTGGWWAKNIQYF. In nucleotides, the CDR3 is TGCAGTGCTAGAGATAACCCGACAGGGGGCTGGTGGGCCAAAAACATTCAGTACTTC.

This chain joins TRBV5-5 and TRBJ1-6; the D gene is possibly TRBD1 (6 bases). CDR1 SGHKS and CDR2 YYEKEE come from the germline V gene (reference sequence). The CDR3 has 13 residues. V lost 3 bases to trimming and J lost 8 bases, with 9 bases between them. CDR3 sequence: CASSSGADSPLHF. The CDR3 DNA sequence: TGTGCCAGCAGCTCAGGGGCGGATTCACCCCTCCACTTT.

The chain has TRBV4-1 and TRBJ2-5; D call uncertain. The germline V gene has CDR1 MGHRA and CDR2 YSYEKL. CDR3 length: 14 amino acids. V lost 0 bases, J lost 5 bases, and 10 bases lay in between. This CDR3 reads CASSQESARETQYF. The CDR3 bases are TGCGCCAGCAGCCAAGAGTCAGCTCGCGAGACCCAGTACTTC.

This chain joins TRBV10-2 and TRBJ2-7; 7 bases map to TRBD1. The DNA end is a closer match to TRBJ2-5, so the J assignment may be wrong. The germline CDR1 and CDR2 sequences are WSHSY and SAAADI. The CDR3 runs to 13 residues. The DNA of the CDR3 is TGCGCCAGCACCTCAGGGGGTCAGGAGACCCAGTACTTC. This translates into CASTSGGQETQYF.

This clonotype is a singleton in its sample. V is TRBV20-1 and J is TRBJ2-7; a possible D gene is TRBD2 (7 bases). V lost 6 bases to trimming and J lost 5 bases, with 17 bases between them. The germline gives CDR1 DFQATT, CDR2 SNEGSKA (reference sequence). CDR3 length: 13 amino acids. CDR3 sequence (DNA): TGCAGTGCCCTCTGGCGGGGGCCAAACGAGCAGTACTTC. Its translation is CSALWRGPNEQYF.

The gene calls are TRBV25-1 and TRBJ2-1, with D tentatively TRBD2 (6 bases). This CDR3 comprises 13 residues. V gave up 5 bases and J gave up 10 bases, with 15 bases separating them. Looked up from germline, CDR1 is MGHDK and CDR2 is SYGVNS. The CDR3: CASSQSGEIEQFF. The CDR3 DNA follows: TGTGCCAGCAGTCAATCGGGGGAGATAGAGCAGTTCTTC.

The V gene is TRBV10-1, the J gene TRBJ2-5; D may be TRBD2 (6 bases). Between the trimmed V and J ends, which lost 3 bases and 5 bases, there was a span of 13 bases. The CDR3 contains 14 residues. Germline loops: CDR1 WNHNN, CDR2 SYGVQD (reference sequence). Here the CDR3 reads CASSDGGMGETQYF. The CDR3 nucleotides read TGCGCCAGCAGTGATGGAGGGATGGGGGAGACCCAGTACTTC.

This clonotype came up a few times. The J gene is TRBJ2-7, the V gene TRBV5-1, with 12 bases lining up with TRBD1. V trimming: 0 bases; J trimming: 4 bases; junction bases outside the gene matches: 5. Germline V gene lookup returns CDR1 SGHRS and CDR2 YFSETQ. The CDR3 totals 16 residues. The CDR3 coding sequence is TGCGCCAGCAGCTTGGATGGGACAGGGGGCGGGTACGAGCAGTACTTC. As protein: CASSLDGTGGGYEQYF.

This clonotype showed up just a few times. The chain uses TRBV12-3 or TRBV12-4 and TRBJ2-1, with a tentative D call TRBD2 (7 bases). V dropped 5 bases and J dropped 7 bases, with 15 bases sitting between them. The CDR3 consists of 14 residues. CDR3 nucleotide sequence: TGTGCCAGCAGTGGCGGGGGCGCGCCGAATGAGCAGTTCTTC. Translation gives CASSGGGAPNEQFF.

This sequence joins TRBV6-1 and TRBJ1-4; 8 nucleotides match TRBD1. Trimming cost V 4 bases and J 6 bases; bases outside gene matches: 10. The CDR3 sequence is 16 residues long. Germline values: CDR1 MNHNS, CDR2 SASEGT. CDR3 sequence (DNA): TGTGCCAGCAGTGGAGGACAGGGCCGAGGGGATGAAAAACTGTTTTTT. This translates into CASSGGQGRGDEKLFF.

This clonotype is a singleton in its sample. This chain joins TRBV6-5 and TRBJ2-1; 8 bases are a match to TRBD2. Germline assignment: CDR1 MNHEY and CDR2 SVGAGI. The CDR3 contains 18 residues. V dropped 2 bases and J dropped 0; count of bases not matched to a gene: 9. CDR3 in amino acids: CASSYGAGAASSYNEQFF. For the CDR3, the DNA is TGTGCCAGCAGTTACGGAGCGGGGGCCGCGAGCTCCTACAATGAGCAGTTCTTC.

V gene TRBV20-1 combines with J gene TRBJ1-5; a weak D match, TRBD1 (5 bases). CDR1 and CDR2 from the germline V gene are DFQATT and SNEGSKA (reference sequence). V shed 0 bases and J shed 0 bases, with 15 bases lying between them. The CDR3 totals 17 residues. CDR3 nucleotides: TGCAGTGCTAGAGATTCGGGCGGGGGGTATAGCAATCAGCCCCAGCATTTT. It is translated as CSARDSGGGYSNQPQHF.

This clonotype was seen just once. The CDR3 reads CASSLAGGLAVNEQFF. In DNA, the CDR3 is TGCGCCAGCAGCTTGGCCGGGGGACTAGCGGTCAATGAGCAGTTCTTC. The chain joins TRBV5-1 to TRBJ2-1, with TRBD2 matching 11 bases. Trimming cost V 0 bases and J 6 bases; bases outside gene matches: 5. Germline V CDR1 and CDR2: SGHRS, YFSETQ. CDR3 length: 16 amino acids.

CDR3 loop: CASSLTRGADTQYF. CDR3 nucleotides: TGTGCCAGCAGTTTAACCAGAGGCGCAGATACGCAGTATTTT. This chain uses TRBV12-3 or TRBV12-4 with TRBJ2-3, with D unclear. The CDR3 extends over 14 amino acids. Trimming pared 2 bases from V and 4 bases from J, leaving 10 bases between.

J is TRBJ2-5 and V is TRBV5-1, with 7 bases aligning to TRBD1. Trimming removed 4 bases from V and 5 bases from J; junction bases left unmatched: 11. Germline V gene data show CDR1 as SGHRS and CDR2 as YFSETQ. The CDR3 totals 15 residues. The CDR3 is CASSPARVTGETQYF. The CDR3 region has the DNA TGCGCCAGCAGCCCCGCCAGGGTGACAGGGGAGACCCAGTACTTC.

This clonotype turned up a few times. The chain employs TRBV7-2 and TRBJ1-1; tentatively, D is TRBD1 (5 bases). The V end lost 3 bases, the J end lost 1 base, and 12 bases lay between the germline ends. The CDR3 runs to 15 residues. Germline V gives CDR1 SGHTA, CDR2 FQGNSA. The CDR3 region has the DNA TGTGCCAGCAGCTTGGGACCGGGCTGGAACACTGAAGCTTTCTTT. Translation gives CASSLGPGWNTEAFF.

This clonotype has more than one count but fewer than ten. The chain combines TRBV7-2 with TRBJ2-3; D is undetermined. The germline V gene encodes CDR1 SGHTA and CDR2 FQGNSA. V was pared by 5 bases and J by 4 bases, with 7 bases between. The CDR3 sequence is 12 residues long. The CDR3 spells CASSRTPDTQYF. The CDR3 nucleotides read TGTGCCAGCAGCCGGACCCCAGATACGCAGTATTTT.

The sample holds a few counts of this clonotype. The J gene is TRBJ2-1, the V gene TRBV18, with D tentatively TRBD2 (6 bases). This CDR3 contains 14 residues. CDR1 is KGHSH, CDR2 LQKENI, per germline. Between the trimmed V and J ends, which lost 3 bases and 4 bases, there was a span of 10 bases. This CDR3 reads CASSPKGLYNEQFF. The DNA of the CDR3 is TGTGCCAGCTCACCTAAGGGACTTTACAATGAGCAGTTCTTC.

The chain combines TRBV27 with TRBJ1-2; D uncertain. This CDR3 contains 14 residues. Germline V gives CDR1 MNHEY, CDR2 SMNVEV (reference sequence). The V and J ends lost 6 bases and 3 bases respectively, with 14 bases between them. CDR3 amino acids: CASSPLPSDYGYTF. The CDR3 coding sequence is TGTGCCAGCAGCCCGCTACCCTCGGACTATGGCTACACCTTC.

The rearrangement links TRBV15 to TRBJ2-3; unclear D gene. Germline CDR1 LNHNV, CDR2 YYDKDF (reference sequence). Between the trimmed V and J ends, which lost 2 bases and 2 bases, there was a span of 11 bases. The CDR3 runs to 15 residues. The CDR3 DNA sequence: TGTGCCACCAGCAGACGCGAGTTTGCCACAGATACGCAGTATTTT. Protein product: CATSRREFATDTQYF. Using reference TRBV15 and TRBJ2-3 for the parts outside the CDR3, the full variable domain is DAMVIQNPRYQVTQFGKPVTLSCSQTLNHNVMYWYQQKSSQAPKLLFHYYDKDFNNEADTPDNFQSRRPNTSFCFLDIRSPGLGDTAMYLCATSRREFATDTQYFGPGTRLTVL.

The V call is TRBV2, the J call TRBJ1-2; tentative D call: TRBD1 (6 bases). Germline V gene data show CDR1 as SNHLY and CDR2 as FYNNEI. The ends were cut back, 5 bases at V and 5 bases at J, with 9 bases in the middle. The CDR3 runs to 12 residues. The CDR3 region is CASSKQGYGYTF. As DNA, the CDR3 is TGTGCCAGCAGTAAACAGGGTTATGGCTACACCTTC.

This clonotype was seen a single time. V and J are TRBV15 and TRBJ1-1; tentative D call: TRBD1 (6 bases). CDR1 LNHNV and CDR2 YYDKDF come from the germline V gene (reference sequence). Between the trimmed V and J ends, which lost 3 bases and 2 bases, there was a span of 10 bases. This CDR3 region has 14 residues. CDR3 sequence reads: CATSREQGNTEAFF. The CDR3 region has the DNA TGTGCCACCAGCAGGGAACAGGGTAACACTGAAGCTTTCTTT.

V gene TRBV19 combines with J gene TRBJ2-6; D unclear. Germline V gene data show CDR1 as LNHDA and CDR2 as SQIVND (reference sequence). Trimming took 4 bases from V and 4 from J, leaving 8 bases between them. This CDR3 has 14 amino acids. Written as DNA, the CDR3 is TGTGCCAGTAGTACGGTGGGGGGGGCCAACGTCCTGACTTTC. This sequence encodes CASSTVGGANVLTF.

This clonotype was picked up a small number of times. In DNA form, the CDR3 reads TGCAGCCAAGGGGGGGGAATGTACCAAGAGACCCAGTACTTC. It yields the protein CSQGGGMYQETQYF. The chain combines TRBV29-1 with TRBJ2-5; D is perhaps TRBD2 (7 bases). Trimming took 8 bases from V and 0 from J, leaving 16 bases between them. CDR1 SQVTM and CDR2 ANQGSEA come from the germline V gene. The CDR3 has 14 amino acids.

Worth noting for this clonotype: The junction departs from germline at one end; a sequencing error may be responsible. V and J are TRBV20-1 and TRBJ2-4; 7 bases line up with TRBD2. The CDR3 is 17 residues long. The germline gives CDR1 DFQATT, CDR2 SNEGSKA (reference sequence). The CDR3 here is CSARAPSGGLAKNSQYF. CDR3 DNA sequence: TGCAGTGCTAGAGCCCCGTCGGGGGGTTTAGCCAAAAACAGTCAGTACTTC.

This clonotype was seen just once. This sequence joins TRBV6-1 and TRBJ2-1, with 10 bases aligning to TRBD1. Trimming cost V 2 bases and J 0 bases; bases outside gene matches: 10. The CDR3 spans 19 residues. CDR1 and CDR2 (germline): MNHNS, SASEGT. The CDR3 here is CASSEQPGQGTGSYNEQFF. The CDR3 nucleotides are TGTGCCAGCAGTGAACAACCGGGACAGGGGACGGGCTCCTACAATGAGCAGTTCTTC.

This clonotype was observed a handful of times. The genes are TRBV20-1 and TRBJ2-5, with D possibly matching TRBD1 (5 bases). V lost 0 bases and J 2 bases, leaving 13 bases between the germline ends. CDR1 is DFQATT and CDR2 is SNEGSKA in the germline V gene (reference sequence). The CDR3 has 15 residues. CDR3 sequence: CSARDRPDIQETQYF. CDR3 DNA: TGCAGTGCTAGAGATCGCCCGGACATTCAAGAGACCCAGTACTTC.

Remarks on this clonotype: A much larger clone sits a single nucleotide away, making a read error possible. In DNA form, the CDR3 reads TGTGCCAGCTGCCGTGGACATAACAGGGATGGCTACACCTTC. Encoded protein: CASCRGHNRDGYTF. The rearrangement joins TRBV9 to TRBJ1-2, with D tentatively TRBD1 (6 bases). Trimming took 7 bases from V and 6 from J, leaving 19 bases between them. CDR1 is SGDLS, CDR2 YYNGEE, per germline. The CDR3 runs 14 residues. Supplemented by reference TRBV9 and TRBJ1-2, the full variable domain reads DSGVTQTPKHLITATGQRVTLRCSPRSGDLSVYWYQQSLDQGLQFLIQYYNGEERAKGNILERFSAQQFPDLHSELNLSSLELGDSALYFCASCRGHNRDGYTFGSGTRLTVV.

Regarding this clonotype: Mismatch with germline at one junction end may stem from a read error. The chain recombines TRBV5-1 with TRBJ2-5; no clear D. CDR3 size: 11 residues. Germline V gives CDR1 SGHRS, CDR2 YFSETQ. CDR3 bases: TGCGCCAGCACCCTACAAGAGACCCAGCACTTC. This encodes CASTLQETQHF.

The chain joins TRBV12-3 or TRBV12-4 to TRBJ2-3, with TRBD2 matching over 8 bases. V shed 2 bases, J shed 7 bases, and the junction held 2 bases outside the gene matches. This CDR3 has 13 residues. The CDR3 region is CASSLRTSYTQYF. The CDR3 nucleotides read TGTGCCAGCAGTTTAAGGACTAGCTATACGCAGTATTTT.

The chain is built from TRBV7-9 and TRBJ2-2; D possibly matches TRBD1 or TRBD2 (5 bases each). Trimming removed 2 bases from V and 0 bases from J, with 10 bases in between. CDR3 length equals 16 residues. Looked up from germline, CDR1 is SEHNR and CDR2 is FQNEAQ (reference sequence). The CDR3 spells CASSLRGYANTGELFF. CDR3 nucleotides: TGTGCCAGCAGCTTACGGGGCTACGCGAACACCGGGGAGCTGTTTTTT.